Below, 2 T cell receptor beta chains from the same sample are listed, as sequenced in a study of post-analysis software for immune sequencing data. Unique molecular identifiers had been added to the TCR beta cDNA libraries. MiXCR was run by TCRdb on the PCR reads, yielding one entry per CDR3 protein. The sample has about 430,000 distinct CDR3 sequences; 35% to 45% are singletons. Their cognate antigens are unknown. General observations from the study: Roughly five TRBV segments were significantly more frequent in patients than in controls. TRBV5-6, TRBV5-1 and TRBV20-1 were among these segments.

Source material: blood. Receptor source: a girl aged 2-10 years with multiple sclerosis.

This clonotype was detected once. The chain couples TRBV6-1 to TRBJ2-7, with 7 bases matching TRBD1. V trimming: 9 bases; J trimming: 0 bases; junction bases outside the gene matches: 14. There are 16 residues in the CDR3. CDR1 is MNHNS and CDR2 is SASEGT in the germline V gene. The CDR3 loop is CASSSIPGQNSYEQYF. In nucleotides, the CDR3 is TGTGCCAGTTCCTCGATACCGGGACAGAACTCCTACGAGCAGTACTTC.

A note on this clonotype: A much larger clonotype is one base distant, so this may be a read error. This sequence joins TRBV5-1 and TRBJ2-7; TRBD2 is a possible D gene (6 bases). The CDR3 totals 14 residues. Germline V gene lookup returns CDR1 SGHRS and CDR2 YFSETQ. The CDR3 DNA sequence: TGCGCCAACAGCTTGGATGCGGGATCCTACGAGCAGTACTTC. It specifies CANSLDAGSYEQYF.